This passage covers 13 T cell receptor beta chains from one sample sequenced in a study of blood T cell repertoires in COVID-19. Clones were sequenced by immunoSEQ multiplex PCR, and TCRdb holds only the in-frame ones, with some missing. This repertoire shows roughly 80,000 clones, 91% found once; its top ten account for roughly 2%. Sequenced sample: peripheral blood. The source of these receptors is a woman between 50 and 59 years old in a cohort sampled during active COVID-19.

The chain is built from TRBV11-2 and TRBJ1-1, with D tentatively TRBD1 (5 bases). V dropped 0 bases and J dropped 1 base, with 12 bases sitting between them. The germline gives CDR1 SGHAT, CDR2 FQNNGV. This CDR3 spans 16 amino acids. CDR3 sequence: CASSLDRPGPNTEAFF. As DNA, the CDR3 is TGTGCCAGCAGCTTAGATCGGCCAGGGCCGAACACTGAAGCTTTCTTT.

The V and J genes are TRBV2 and TRBJ1-1; TRBD1 matches 9 bases. CDR1 is SNHLY, CDR2 FYNNEI, per germline. This CDR3 spans 11 amino acids. V lost 7 bases to trimming and J lost 8 bases; unmatched junction nucleotides: 2. The CDR3 loop is CASTGQGEAFF. For the CDR3, the DNA is TGTGCCAGCACCGGACAGGGGGAAGCTTTCTTT.

The rearrangement uses TRBV7-2 and TRBJ2-3; 15 bases agree with TRBD2. The germline CDR1 and CDR2 sequences are SGHTA and FQGNSA. There are 16 residues in the CDR3. The junction had 3 bases not matched to a gene; V was cut back by 5 bases and J by 3 bases. The CDR3 bases are TGTGCCAGCAGCGGACTAGCGGGAGGGGGGACAGATACGCAGTATTTT. Translation gives CASSGLAGGGTDTQYF.

This sequence joins TRBV11-3 and TRBJ2-5, with TRBD2 identical over 7 bases. Germline lookup yields CDR1 SGHNT and CDR2 YENEEA. The V segment lost 1 base and the J segment 0 bases; nucleotides outside the gene matches: 11. The CDR3 sequence is 18 residues long. Here the CDR3 reads CASSLGRSGGGYQETQYF. DNA of the CDR3: TGTGCCAGCAGCTTAGGTCGGTCGGGCGGGGGATACCAAGAGACCCAGTACTTC.

The genes are TRBV5-1 and TRBJ2-2, with D perhaps matching TRBD1 (6 bases). The V end was cut by 3 bases, the J end by 4 bases, with 10 bases between. Germline CDR1 and CDR2: SGHRS and YFSETQ. This CDR3 has 14 residues. The CDR3 nucleotides read TGCGCCAGCAGCTCACAGGGTACCACCGGGGAGCTGTTTTTT. It is translated as CASSSQGTTGELFF.

The J gene is TRBJ2-1, the V gene TRBV6-5, with TRBD2 matching over 14 bases. After removal of 6 bases from V and 14 bases from J, the junction contained 9 bases not matched to a gene. Germline V gene data show CDR1 as MNHEY and CDR2 as SVGAGI. The CDR3 sequence is 14 residues long. CDR3 residues: CASRSGLAGAMKFF. The CDR3 bases are TGTGCCAGCAGGTCGGGACTAGCGGGGGCGATGAAGTTCTTC.

V gene TRBV30 combines with J gene TRBJ1-2; D is perhaps TRBD1 (5 bases). V gave up 2 bases and J gave up 4 bases, with 14 bases separating them. From germline, CDR1 is GTSNPN and CDR2 SVGIG (reference sequence). The CDR3 length is 14 residues. The CDR3 DNA sequence: TGTGCCTGGAGTACCGGCAGGGTCCCCTATGGCTACACCTTC. Translation: CAWSTGRVPYGYTF.

This rearrangement joins TRBV19 to TRBJ1-2; 7 bases map to TRBD1. Germline CDR1 and CDR2: LNHDA and SQIVND (reference sequence). CDR3 length: 14 residues. The junction had 9 bases not matched to a gene; V was cut back by 3 bases and J by 8 bases. The CDR3 nucleotides read TGTGCCAGTAGTATCACAGGGGCCGCTTGGGGCTACACCTTC. This encodes CASSITGAAWGYTF.

This chain links TRBV7-9 with TRBJ2-1; TRBD1 matches at 9 bases. Germline lookup yields CDR1 SEHNR and CDR2 FQNEAQ (reference sequence). The V and J ends lost 8 bases and 2 bases, in that order; junction bases with no gene match: 10. The CDR3 is 16 residues long. The CDR3 coding sequence is TGTGCCAGCCGCCTTTCCGGGACAGGGCCCTACAATGAGCAGTTCTTC. Translating it yields CASRLSGTGPYNEQFF.

This clone was detected once. The chain uses TRBV18 and TRBJ2-6, with TRBD1 matching over 8 bases. The germline V gene has CDR1 KGHSH and CDR2 LQKENI. The length of the CDR3 is 17 residues. The junction had 8 bases not matched to a gene; V was cut back by 3 bases and J by 4 bases. CDR3 protein: CASSPQGALTGANVLTF. CDR3 DNA: TGTGCCAGCTCACCCCAGGGGGCTCTTACCGGGGCCAACGTCCTGACTTTC. Based on the CDR3 plus reference TRBV18 and TRBJ2-6, the full variable domain is NAGVMQNPRHLVRRRGQEARLRCSPMKGHSHVYWYRQLPEEGLKFMVYLQKENIIDESGMPKERFSAEFPKEGPSILRIQQVVRGDSAAYFCASSPQGALTGANVLTFGAGSRLTVL.

J is TRBJ2-7 and V is TRBV6-5; TRBD2 matches 8 bases. V was clipped by 0 bases and J by 2 bases; unmatched bases: 6. Germline CDR1 MNHEY, CDR2 SVGAGI. This CDR3 is built from 16 residues. The CDR3 DNA reads TGTGCCAGCAGTTACTCGAAGCGGGGGAGTCCCTACGAGCAGTACTTC. Its protein is CASSYSKRGSPYEQYF.

The CDR3 region has the DNA TGTGCCAGCAGCCAACGGGACAATGGCGAGCAGTACTTC. It translates to CASSQRDNGEQYF. The chain joins TRBV3-1 (or the pseudogene TRBV3-2) to TRBJ2-7; D is perhaps TRBD1 (6 bases). The CDR3 is 13 amino acids. Germline V gene lookup returns CDR1 LGHDT and CDR2 YNNKEL (reference sequence). V lost 2 bases, J lost 6 bases, and 11 bases lay in between.

The chain uses TRBV3-1 (or the pseudogene TRBV3-2) and TRBJ1-6, with unresolved D. V gave up 3 bases and J gave up 10 bases, with 13 bases separating them. The CDR3 loop spans 14 amino acids. Germline CDR1 reads LGHDT; CDR2 reads YNNKEL (reference sequence). The CDR3 reads CASSHSRDYSPLHF. CDR3 DNA: TGTGCCAGCAGCCATTCCCGGGATTACTCACCCCTCCACTTT.